Shown below are 14 T cell receptor beta chains from a single sample sequenced in a study of CD8 T cells in ankylosing spondylitis. MiXCR was run by TCRdb on the 5' RACE reads, yielding one entry per CDR3 protein. This sample has 250,000 to 400,000 distinct CDR3 sequences, with around 10% found just once. The sample taken for sequencing was blood, either unsorted or a sorted T cell fraction (not recorded which). These receptors originate from a female donor with ankylosing spondylitis or in good health (not recorded which).

This clonotype occurred many times. The chain has TRBV12-3 or TRBV12-4 and TRBJ1-2, with D unresolved. Trimming took off 8 bases at V and 6 bases at J, with 16 bases between the two ends. CDR3 length: 13 residues. CDR3 in amino acids: CASRHPTVDGYTF. The CDR3 coding sequence is TGTGCCAGCCGACACCCCACAGTGGATGGCTACACCTTC.

This clonotype was recorded a few times. The rearrangement uses TRBV12-3 or TRBV12-4 and TRBJ1-6; 9 bases agree with TRBD1. CDR3 length: 13 amino acids. J lost 8 bases, V lost 6 bases, and 2 bases had no gene match. CDR3 region: CASRGTGHSPLHF. The CDR3 DNA follows: TGTGCCAGCAGAGGGACAGGGCATTCACCCCTCCACTTT.

This clonotype has ten or more counts. The chain links TRBV12-3 or TRBV12-4 to TRBJ2-7; D not certain. The CDR3 has 13 amino acids. V lost 4 bases, J lost 4 bases, and 11 bases lay in between. The CDR3 coding sequence is TGTGCCAGCAGTTCCCCACCCAGTTACGAGCAGTACTTC. Translation: CASSSPPSYEQYF.

This clonotype was counted between two and nine times. The CDR3 region has the DNA TGCAGTGCTAGAGAGGGCATGCCTTTACGAAGCAATCAGCCCCAGCATTTT. Its translation is CSAREGMPLRSNQPQHF. This rearrangement joins TRBV20-1 to TRBJ1-5; D remains ambiguous. Per the germline V gene, CDR1 is DFQATT and CDR2 is SNEGSKA (reference sequence). Trimming left V 0 bases short and J 1 base short, with 16 bases between. The CDR3 loop spans 17 amino acids.

This clonotype was recorded many times. The CDR3 spells CASSHPIGLAGDQTVNLETQYF. In nucleotides, the CDR3 is TGTGCCAGCAGCCACCCCATAGGACTAGCGGGAGATCAAACAGTTAACTTGGAGACCCAGTACTTC. V gene TRBV4-2 combines with J gene TRBJ2-5, with TRBD2 identical over 13 bases. V trimming: 3 bases; J trimming: 5 bases; junction bases outside the gene matches: 24. The CDR3 runs 22 residues. Germline CDR1 and CDR2: LGHNA and YNFKEQ.

This clonotype came up once. This sequence joins TRBV19 and TRBJ2-5; D unclear. This CDR3 spans 13 amino acids. Trimming cost V 3 bases and J 2 bases, with 7 bases left between them. Looked up from germline, CDR1 is LNHDA and CDR2 is SQIVND (reference sequence). CDR3 sequence: CASSMKQQETQYF. CDR3 nucleotides: TGTGCCAGTAGTATGAAGCAGCAAGAGACCCAGTACTTC.

This clonotype was seen at least ten times. The chain carries TRBV20-1 and TRBJ2-1; D gene uncertain. This CDR3 is 15 amino acids long. Germline lookup yields CDR1 DFQATT and CDR2 SNEGSKA (reference sequence). Trimming took 3 bases from V and 8 from J, leaving 20 bases between them. The CDR3, as DNA: TGCAGTGCTAGTATGCCCGGACGGAGCGCGTATGAGCAGTTCTTC. Translated: CSASMPGRSAYEQFF.

This clonotype was recorded many times. The rearrangement uses TRBV20-1 and TRBJ2-1; D is ambiguous. With 5 bases removed from V and 5 bases from J, the gap between germline ends came to 4 bases. The CDR3 extends over 10 amino acids. Germline assignment: CDR1 DFQATT and CDR2 SNEGSKA (reference sequence). The CDR3 sequence is CSADHNEQFF. The CDR3 region has the DNA TGCAGTGCTGACCACAATGAGCAGTTCTTC.

This clonotype was seen at least ten times. The V gene is TRBV20-1, the J gene TRBJ2-7, with D unclear. The CDR3 totals 14 residues. Trimming stripped 2 bases from V and 3 bases from J, with 14 bases between. Germline V gene lookup returns CDR1 DFQATT and CDR2 SNEGSKA (reference sequence). This CDR3 is CSARKSDLYYEQYF. CDR3 sequence (DNA): TGCAGTGCTAGAAAGTCAGACCTCTACTACGAGCAGTACTTC.

This clonotype was seen a handful of times. The V gene is TRBV5-1, the J gene TRBJ2-6, with D perhaps matching TRBD1 or TRBD2 (5 bases each). The CDR3 loop spans 12 amino acids. The V end lost 3 bases, the J end lost 15 bases, and 13 bases lay between the germline ends. Germline values: CDR1 SGHRS, CDR2 YFSETQ. CDR3 in DNA: TGCGCCAGCAGCTCTGGACTGACAGACCTGACTTTC. Translating gives CASSSGLTDLTF.

This clonotype has ten or more counts. The chain links TRBV28 to TRBJ2-3; 7 nucleotides agree with TRBD2. The germline CDR1 and CDR2 sequences are MDHEN and SYDVKM. The CDR3 consists of 14 residues. V lost 6 bases to trimming and J lost 3 bases; unmatched junction nucleotides: 6. CDR3 amino acids: CASSGRPGTDTQYF. CDR3 nucleotides: TGTGCCAGCAGCGGGAGGCCGGGGACAGATACGCAGTATTTT.

In the case of this clonotype: Its ends do not fully match the called genes, so a read error is possible. V and J are TRBV5-6 and TRBJ2-1; D uncertain. The CDR3 is made up of 16 amino acids. CDR1 is SGHDT and CDR2 is YYEEEE in the germline V gene. The CDR3: CASSLIRVSSYNELFF. CDR3 DNA: TGTGCCAGCAGCTTGATCCGGGTGAGCTCCTACAATGAGCTGTTCTTC.

This clonotype was recorded at least ten times. Here the CDR3 reads CAISDKVLTSGRGEQFF. In DNA form, the CDR3 reads TGTGCCATCAGTGATAAAGTCCTTACTAGCGGGAGAGGCGAGCAGTTCTTC. The chain uses TRBV10-3 and TRBJ2-1; 11 bases line up with TRBD2. Germline V CDR1 and CDR2: ENHRY, SYGVKD. Trimming at V came to 3 bases and at J to 10 bases, leaving 14 bases not matched to a gene. The CDR3 is 17 amino acids.

This clonotype was seen at least ten times. This chain connects TRBV5-1 to TRBJ2-3; perhaps D is TRBD1 or TRBD2 (6 bases each). The CDR3 contains 15 residues. Germline V lookup: CDR1 SGHRS, CDR2 YFSETQ. Trimming cost V 7 bases and J 1 base, with 16 bases left between them. The CDR3 loop reads CASSAWGAGTDTQYF. The CDR3 nucleotides are TGCGCCAGCTCCGCTTGGGGGGCCGGCACAGATACGCAGTATTTT. The full variable domain, with the rest looked up from reference TRBV5-1 and TRBJ2-3, is KAGVTQTPRYLIKTRGQQVTLSCSPISGHRSVSWYQQTPGQGLQFLFEYFSETQRNKGNFPGRFSGRQFSNSRSEMNVSTLELGDSALYLCASSAWGAGTDTQYFGPGTRLTVL.